This T cell receptor (beta chain) was captured by sequencing in a study of identical twins. Overall study results and limits: With abundant cord blood beta clonotypes, insertions were fewer; memory repertoires showed no such pattern. Compared with models, monozygotic twins showed more out-of-frame TCR alpha sharing.

This clonotype was picked up many times. Antigen unknown. Through template switching, a universal primer site was introduced, and the cDNA contained unique molecular identifiers. TCRdb re-analysed the 5' RACE reads in MiXCR, keeping a single row per CDR3 protein. The sample holds about 430,000 distinct CDR3 sequences; less than 20% are singletons and the top ten take around 10%. CDR3 length: 11 residues. V lost 4 bases, J lost 7 bases, and 8 bases lay in between. Germline CDR1 and CDR2: ENHRY and SYGVKD. The sequencing input was naive T cells sorted from blood. The V gene is TRBV10-3, the J gene TRBJ2-7, with TRBD2 as a possible D gene (6 bases). This sequence was found in a man aged 50 or older in good health. In nucleotides, the CDR3 is TGTGCCATCAGTGTCCGGGGGGAGCAGTACTTC. The encoded protein is CAISVRGEQYF.